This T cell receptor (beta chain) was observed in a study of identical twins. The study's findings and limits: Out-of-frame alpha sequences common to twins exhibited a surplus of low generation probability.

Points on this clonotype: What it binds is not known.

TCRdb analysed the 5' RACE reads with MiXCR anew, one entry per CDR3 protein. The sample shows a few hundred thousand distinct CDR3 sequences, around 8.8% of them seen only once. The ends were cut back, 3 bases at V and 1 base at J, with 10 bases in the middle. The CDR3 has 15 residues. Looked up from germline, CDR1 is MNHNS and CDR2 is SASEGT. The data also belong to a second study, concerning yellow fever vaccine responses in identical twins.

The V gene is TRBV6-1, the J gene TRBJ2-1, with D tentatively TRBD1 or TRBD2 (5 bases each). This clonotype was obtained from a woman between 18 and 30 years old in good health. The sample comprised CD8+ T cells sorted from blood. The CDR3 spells CASSEGTGSYNEQFF. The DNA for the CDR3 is TGTGCCAGCAGTGAGGGGACGGGGTCCTACAATGAGCAGTTCTTC.